The sequence of this T cell receptor (beta chain) was determined in a study of control samples from healthy donors and cancer patients. Profiling relied on immunoSEQ multiplex PCR, and the TCRdb table lists in-frame clones only, not all of them. Among 150,000 to 200,000 clones listed, roughly nine tenths were seen once. This clone was seen a handful of times. Trimming left V 4 bases short and J 8 bases short, with 16 bases between. The CDR3 runs to 14 residues. CDR1 is SGDLS, CDR2 YYNGEE, per germline. The sequenced material came from blood. The sequence was obtained from a young woman in good health. J is TRBJ2-1 and V is TRBV9; D may be TRBD2 (6 bases). CDR3 in DNA: TGTGCCAGCAGCTCCCGACTATCGGGGGATGAGCAGTTCTTC. As protein: CASSSRLSGDEQFF.